The 31 T cell receptor beta chains below all came from one sample that was sequenced in a study of response to subunit inactivated influenza vaccine. TCRdb recomputed calls from the RT-PCR reads with MiXCR, one row per CDR3 protein. The sample carries over 450,000 distinct CDR3 sequences, 10% to 15% recorded once. The input for sequencing was PBMCs from blood, taken roughly 48 days after vaccination. These receptor sequences come from a man in his fifties who received an inactivated influenza vaccine.

The genes are TRBV6-2 or TRBV6-3 and TRBJ1-2, with D uncertain. The CDR3 loop spans 16 amino acids. The V gene lost 4 bases and the J gene lost 4 bases, with 19 bases spanning the gap. Per the germline V gene, CDR1 is MNHEY and CDR2 is SVGEGT. CDR3 sequence (DNA): TGTGCCAGCAGTTCCTCCATTGCTGAAGTTTTCTATGGCTACACCTTC. Its protein is CASSSSIAEVFYGYTF.

This clonotype was observed a few times. This chain links TRBV18 with TRBJ2-1; TRBD1 is a possible D gene (6 bases). Trimming shortened V by 1 base and J by 7 bases, and 8 bases separated the two germline ends. The CDR3 length is 13 residues. From germline, CDR1 is KGHSH and CDR2 LQKENI. CDR3 nucleotide sequence: TGTGCCAGCTCACCACAGGGGGAGAATGAGCAGTTCTTC. Translating it yields CASSPQGENEQFF. Filled out from reference TRBV18 and TRBJ2-1, the complete variable domain reads NAGVMQNPRHLVRRRGQEARLRCSPMKGHSHVYWYRQLPEEGLKFMVYLQKENIIDESGMPKERFSAEFPKEGPSILRIQQVVRGDSAAYFCASSPQGENEQFFGPGTRLTVL.

This clonotype appeared many times. V usage is TRBV20-1 and J usage is TRBJ1-2, with D hard to call. With 3 bases removed from V and 2 bases from J, the gap between germline ends came to 10 bases. Germline V lookup: CDR1 DFQATT, CDR2 SNEGSKA (reference sequence). The CDR3 is 13 residues long. The CDR3, as DNA: TGCAGTGCTAGGGAGACATCCAACTATGGCTACACCTTC. This encodes CSARETSNYGYTF.

This clonotype was observed a handful of times. The DNA for the CDR3 is TGTGCCAGCAGTTACGGACCGCTCAGTAGTGAGACCCAGTACTTC. This sequence encodes CASSYGPLSSETQYF. The chain links TRBV6-2 or TRBV6-3 to TRBJ2-5; no definite D call. Germline loops: CDR1 MNHEY, CDR2 SVGEGT. CDR3 length: 15 amino acids. V was shortened by 2 bases and J by 5 bases, with 15 bases between the two germline ends.

The V and J genes are TRBV15 and TRBJ2-3; D uncertain. V lost 0 bases, J lost 5 bases, and 6 bases lay in between. Germline CDR1 reads LNHNV; CDR2 reads YYDKDF (reference sequence). CDR3 length equals 13 residues. The CDR3 DNA follows: TGTGCCACCAGCAGAGAAAAGGGAGATACGCAGTATTTT. It translates to CATSREKGDTQYF.

Concerning this clonotype itself: Germline is not matched at one junction end, which may reflect a read error. J is TRBJ2-2 and V is TRBV6-2 or TRBV6-3; possible D gene TRBD1, 5 bases. This CDR3 spans 15 amino acids. CDR1 is MNHEY, CDR2 SVGEGT, per germline. The CDR3 sequence is CTSSYRPENTGELFF. CDR3 coding DNA: TGTACCAGCAGTTACAGGCCAGAGAACACCGGGGAGCTGTTTTTT.

This clonotype was seen a few times. The rearrangement links TRBV4-1 to TRBJ2-5; D may correspond to TRBD1 or TRBD2 (5 bases each). Germline V gene data show CDR1 as MGHRA and CDR2 as YSYEKL. The CDR3 covers 16 residues. Deletions cut 2 bases from V and 1 base from J, with 14 bases between. The CDR3: CASSQSTGTSQETQYF. The CDR3 nucleotides read TGCGCCAGCAGCCAATCCACCGGGACCAGCCAAGAGACCCAGTACTTC.

CDR3 nucleotides: TGTGCCAGCCTCAGGCGGGGTTGGGGAGAGACCCAGTACTTC. This codes for CASLRRGWGETQYF. The chain carries TRBV27 and TRBJ2-5; weak D call: TRBD2 (6 bases). From germline, CDR1 is MNHEY and CDR2 SMNVEV (reference sequence). V was cut by 8 bases and J by 4 bases, with 17 bases left in between. This CDR3 is built from 14 residues.

This clonotype appeared many times. The genes are TRBV6-5 and TRBJ1-1, with TRBD1 identical over 8 bases. The germline CDR1 and CDR2 sequences are MNHEY and SVGAGI. Germline trimming cut 0 bases from V and 11 bases from J; bases unmatched to any gene: 5. This CDR3 is 13 amino acids long. For the CDR3, the DNA is TGTGCCAGCAGTTACTCGACAGGGGAGGGGGCTTTCTTT. Translated, it gives CASSYSTGEGAFF.

There are a few counts of this clonotype. The V gene is TRBV12-3 or TRBV12-4, the J gene TRBJ2-3; D uncertain. Between the trimmed V and J ends, which lost 3 bases and 3 bases, there was a span of 10 bases. This CDR3 spans 14 amino acids. The chain's CDR3 is CASSLYGRTDTQYF. The CDR3, as DNA: TGTGCCAGCAGTTTGTACGGTAGGACAGATACGCAGTATTTT.

The V gene is TRBV20-1, the J gene TRBJ2-7; TRBD2 matches at 7 bases. CDR3 size: 12 residues. Germline trimming cut 1 base from V and 5 bases from J; bases unmatched to any gene: 2. Germline CDR1 reads DFQATT; CDR2 reads SNEGSKA (reference sequence). CDR3 residues: CSARGAGDEQYF. Here the CDR3 DNA reads TGCAGTGCTAGAGGTGCGGGAGACGAGCAGTACTTC.

There are many counts of this clonotype. The chain couples TRBV7-2 to TRBJ2-3; D is perhaps TRBD2 (5 bases). The V and J ends lost 1 base and 9 bases respectively, with 14 bases between them. Germline values: CDR1 SGHTA, CDR2 FQGNSA. The CDR3 sequence is 14 residues long. As DNA, the CDR3 is TGTGCCAGCAGCTTAGGCGGGTCCCAGAGGACGCAGTATTTT. Protein sequence: CASSLGGSQRTQYF.

The chain combines TRBV13 with TRBJ2-2; D gene unclear. Looked up from germline, CDR1 is PRHDT and CDR2 is FYEKMQ (reference sequence). This CDR3 is 15 amino acids long. V was cut by 2 bases and J by 1 base, with 8 bases left in between. The CDR3 bases are TGTGCCAGCAGCTTATGGCATCGGAACACCGGGGAGCTGTTTTTT. It translates to CASSLWHRNTGELFF.

The rearrangement joins TRBV11-2 to TRBJ2-5, with 9 bases fitting TRBD2. V lost 2 bases and J lost 5; bases outside the gene matches: 9. The CDR3 is made up of 16 amino acids. From germline, CDR1 is SGHAT and CDR2 FQNNGV. The CDR3 spells CASSLYGGGALETQYF. The CDR3 bases are TGTGCCAGCAGCTTATACGGCGGGGGGGCCCTGGAGACCCAGTACTTC.

V gene TRBV10-3 combines with J gene TRBJ2-7; D gene ambiguous. CDR3 length: 13 amino acids. Germline CDR1 is ENHRY and CDR2 is SYGVKD. Between the trimmed V and J ends, which lost 3 bases and 1 base, there was a span of 7 bases. CDR3 in DNA: TGTGCCATCAGTGACAGATTTTCCTACGAGCAGTACTTC. Protein: CAISDRFSYEQYF.

This clonotype was seen ten or more times. The junction shows a germline mismatch at one end, possibly a read error. The chain uses TRBV4-1 and TRBJ1-1, with D maybe TRBD1 (5 bases). CDR1 MGHRA and CDR2 YSYEKL come from the germline V gene. The CDR3 loop spans 16 amino acids. The CDR3 DNA reads TGCGCCAGCAGCCTCCTTAAAGGGGAGGTGAAAACTGAAGCTTTCTTT. It codes for CASSLLKGEVKTEAFF.

The CDR3 sequence: CASRGTGRVNTEAFF. DNA for the CDR3: TGTGCCAGCAGGGGGACAGGACGAGTGAACACTGAAGCTTTCTTT. V usage is TRBV12-3 or TRBV12-4 and J usage is TRBJ1-1; 8 positions agree with TRBD1. Losses at the gene ends were 6 bases for V and 0 bases for J; bases not matched to a gene: 6. CDR3 length equals 15 residues.

The chain combines TRBV29-1 with TRBJ2-5; 7 nucleotides agree with TRBD2. Germline-derived CDR1 and CDR2 are SQVTM and ANQGSEA. V was pared by 7 bases and J by 3 bases, with 8 bases of the junction left unmatched. The CDR3 runs 13 residues. The CDR3, as DNA: TGCAGCGCGGTGGGGGGGGGTAAAGAGACCCAGTACTTC. It codes for CSAVGGGKETQYF. The entire variable domain, with the rest obtained from reference TRBV29-1 and TRBJ2-5, is as follows: SAVISQKPSRDICQRGTSLTIQCQVDSQVTMMFWYRQQPGQSLTLIATANQGSEATYESGFVIDKFPISRPNLTFSTLTVSNMSPEDSSIYLCSAVGGGKETQYFGPGTRLLVL.

This rearrangement joins TRBV6-2 or TRBV6-3 to TRBJ2-2, with 14 bases matching TRBD2. J was trimmed by 4 bases and V by 5 bases; bases with no gene match: 6. Germline-derived CDR1 and CDR2 are MNHEY and SVGEGT. The CDR3 consists of 17 residues. This chain's CDR3 is CASSQTSGRAFTGELFF. The CDR3 coding sequence is TGTGCCAGCAGTCAGACTAGCGGGAGGGCCTTCACCGGGGAGCTGTTTTTT.

This clonotype was detected only a few times. The rearrangement joins TRBV5-1 to TRBJ1-1; D gene ambiguous. Germline values: CDR1 SGHRS, CDR2 YFSETQ. V lost 1 base to trimming and J lost 1 base, with 8 bases between them. There are 14 residues in the CDR3. This CDR3 is CASSLTVKNTEAFF. CDR3 DNA sequence: TGCGCCAGCAGCTTGACAGTTAAGAACACTGAAGCTTTCTTT.

This clonotype was picked up many times. Mismatch with germline at one junction end may stem from a read error. The rearrangement joins TRBV20-1 to TRBJ2-5; D perhaps matches TRBD2 (6 bases). Germline V gene sequence: CDR1 DFQATT, CDR2 SNEGSKA (reference sequence). The CDR3 length is 14 residues. In nucleotides, the CDR3 is TGCAGTGCTGATCGGGCTAGCGACCACGAGACCCAGTACTTC. This codes for CSADRASDHETQYF.

This clonotype appeared a few times. This chain links TRBV28 with TRBJ1-1; D uncertain. Germline CDR1 MDHEN, CDR2 SYDVKM. V lost 7 bases and J 1 base, leaving 13 bases between the germline ends. This CDR3 spans 14 amino acids. The CDR3 is CASTRPLGNTEAFF. The CDR3 coding sequence is TGTGCCAGCACCCGGCCATTGGGGAACACTGAAGCTTTCTTT.

In this sample, this clonotype turned up a few times. The V call is TRBV30, the J call TRBJ2-2, with D tentatively TRBD1 (7 bases). Germline V CDR1 and CDR2: GTSNPN, SVGIG (reference sequence). This CDR3 is 13 amino acids long. CDR3 region: CAGGTANTGELFF. The CDR3 DNA reads TGTGCTGGAGGGACAGCGAACACCGGGGAGCTGTTTTTT.

The chain couples TRBV12-2 to TRBJ2-7; the D call in the table, TRBD2, was not verified against the DNA. TRBV12-2 is flagged as a pseudogene. This CDR3 contains 19 residues. CDR3 sequence: CASRLDRLAGGPLSYEQYF. In nucleotides, the CDR3 is TGTGCAAGTCGCTTAGATCGGCTAGCGGGGGGCCCCCTCTCCTACGAGCAGTACTTC.

This clonotype was seen more than once but under ten times. The CDR3 region has the DNA TGTGCCACCAGCAGAGGGGGGCGCTCCTACAATGAGCAGTTCTTC. This encodes CATSRGGRSYNEQFF. The chain joins TRBV15 to TRBJ2-1, with D tentatively TRBD1 (6 bases). Trimming cost V 1 base and J 0 bases, with 7 bases left between them. This CDR3 has 15 amino acids. Germline assignment: CDR1 LNHNV and CDR2 YYDKDF (reference sequence). Using reference TRBV15 and TRBJ2-1 for the parts outside the CDR3, the full variable domain is DAMVIQNPRYQVTQFGKPVTLSCSQTLNHNVMYWYQQKSSQAPKLLFHYYDKDFNNEADTPDNFQSRRPNTSFCFLDIRSPGLGDTAMYLCATSRGGRSYNEQFFGPGTRLTVL.

This clonotype was picked up a small number of times. This chain's CDR3 is CASSYGGARGFYNEQFF. The CDR3 region has the DNA TGTGCCAGCAGCTATGGGGGGGCCAGGGGATTTTACAATGAGCAGTTCTTC. This chain connects TRBV7-2 to TRBJ2-1; tentatively, D is TRBD2 (7 bases). V lost 4 bases and J lost 4, with 20 bases in between. This CDR3 has 17 amino acids. Germline values: CDR1 SGHTA, CDR2 FQGNSA.

This clonotype has only a few counts. This rearrangement joins TRBV7-2 to TRBJ2-1; D ambiguous. Trimming took off 0 bases at V and 9 bases at J, with 6 bases between the two ends. Germline CDR1 is SGHTA and CDR2 is FQGNSA. CDR3 size: 12 residues. The CDR3 DNA reads as TGTGCCAGCAGCTTAGCGCCGGGTGAGCAGTTCTTC. This sequence encodes CASSLAPGEQFF.

The V call is TRBV7-2, the J call TRBJ2-1, with D perhaps TRBD2 (7 bases). Germline-derived CDR1 and CDR2 are SGHTA and FQGNSA. This CDR3 region has 17 residues. Trimming left V 1 base short and J 8 bases short, with 21 bases between. The CDR3 reads CASSLGARGGGQDEQFF. The CDR3 DNA is TGTGCCAGCAGCTTAGGGGCCAGAGGGGGGGGGCAGGATGAGCAGTTCTTC.

The chain couples TRBV5-1 to TRBJ2-4; D possibly matches TRBD1 or TRBD2 (5 bases each). Trimming removed 2 bases from V and 9 bases from J, with 12 bases in between. The CDR3 extends over 13 amino acids. The germline CDR1 and CDR2 sequences are SGHRS and YFSETQ. The CDR3 region is CASSLPRDGIQYF. DNA of the CDR3: TGCGCCAGCAGCTTACCCAGGGACGGCATTCAGTACTTC.

This clonotype appeared a few times. The chain has TRBV20-1 and TRBJ2-3; TRBD2 matches 8 bases. V lost 1 base to trimming and J lost 3 bases; unmatched junction nucleotides: 3. Looked up from germline, CDR1 is DFQATT and CDR2 is SNEGSKA (reference sequence). The CDR3 extends over 14 amino acids. This CDR3 reads CSARGLARTDTQYF. Written as DNA, the CDR3 is TGCAGTGCTAGAGGACTAGCGAGAACAGATACGCAGTATTTT.

This clonotype was detected only a few times. The rearrangement uses TRBV5-1 and TRBJ2-1; 13 bases align to TRBD2. Trimming cost V 2 bases and J 7 bases; bases outside gene matches: 6. Germline CDR1 is SGHRS and CDR2 is YFSETQ. The CDR3 has 16 amino acids. CDR3: CASSLEGLAGLNEQFF. The CDR3 DNA sequence: TGCGCCAGCAGCTTAGAGGGACTAGCGGGATTAAATGAGCAGTTCTTC. The whole variable domain, remainder taken from reference TRBV5-1 and TRBJ2-1, is KAGVTQTPRYLIKTRGQQVTLSCSPISGHRSVSWYQQTPGQGLQFLFEYFSETQRNKGNFPGRFSGRQFSNSRSEMNVSTLELGDSALYLCASSLEGLAGLNEQFFGPGTRLTVL.